In this sample, the clone carrying this T cell receptor beta chain turned up a few times. V trimming: 0 bases; J trimming: 2 bases; junction bases outside the gene matches: 1. The CDR3 contains 14 residues. CDR1 and CDR2 from the germline V gene are MNHEY and SMNVEV (reference sequence). Constant-segment primers served in 5'RACE that generated TCR alpha and TCR beta cDNA libraries bearing sample barcodes and UMIs. One entry per CDR3 protein, called by TCRdb with MiXCR from the 5' RACE reads. The repertoire holds hundreds of thousands of distinct CDR3 sequences, with about a fifth as singletons. This sample is part of a study of T-cell memory formation after mild COVID-19.

V and J are TRBV27 and TRBJ2-7; TRBD1 matches at 7 bases. This TCR was sampled from an adult woman who had mild COVID-19 (a few samples of this study predate the infection). Cell type and time point are not known. The source material was PBMCs or a T cell subset sorted from them (not recorded which). This chain's CDR3 is CASSLSTGTYEQYF. DNA for the CDR3: TGTGCCAGCAGTTTATCGACAGGGACCTACGAGCAGTACTTC.